The 10 T cell receptor beta chains given below trace back to one sample, sequenced in a study of blood T cell repertoires in COVID-19. Repertoires were generated with immunoSEQ multiplex PCR, while TCRdb's copy carries only in-frame clones and drops some. The sample consists of roughly 190,000 clones, around 85% of them appearing once. The sequenced material came from peripheral blood. The receptors originated from a man aged 25 to 40 with acute or convalescent COVID-19.

The chain links TRBV28 to TRBJ1-1; D uncertain. This CDR3 has 15 amino acids. CDR1 and CDR2 (germline): MDHEN, SYDVKM. V dropped 8 bases and J dropped 1 base, with 17 bases sitting between them. The CDR3 reads CASEGLRIGNTEAFF. In DNA form, the CDR3 reads TGTGCCAGCGAGGGATTAAGGATTGGGAACACTGAAGCTTTCTTT.

V is TRBV4-1 and J is TRBJ1-1; D perhaps matches TRBD1 (6 bases). Germline V gene data show CDR1 as MGHRA and CDR2 as YSYEKL. V shed 4 bases and J shed 1 base, with 16 bases lying between them. The CDR3 sequence is 16 residues long. CDR3 sequence: CASSLGKGGRNTEAFF. Here the CDR3 DNA reads TGCGCCAGCAGCCTCGGGAAAGGGGGTAGGAACACTGAAGCTTTCTTT.

V and J are TRBV2 and TRBJ2-1; TRBD2 matches at 11 bases. Germline lookup yields CDR1 SNHLY and CDR2 FYNNEI. J lost 5 bases, V lost 2 bases, and 2 bases had no gene match. The length of the CDR3 is 15 residues. CDR3 protein: CASSERLAGNNEQFF. As DNA, the CDR3 is TGTGCCAGCAGTGAACGACTAGCGGGGAACAATGAGCAGTTCTTC.

This clone came up once. The J gene is TRBJ2-1, the V gene TRBV12-5; tentatively, D is TRBD1 (6 bases). The germline gives CDR1 LGHNT, CDR2 FRNRAP. The CDR3 contains 16 residues. V was cut by 6 bases and J by 6 bases, with 21 bases left in between. The CDR3 reads CASGRQVLGFSNEQFF. The CDR3 coding sequence is TGTGCTAGTGGGCGACAGGTTCTCGGCTTTAGCAATGAGCAGTTCTTC.

The chain links TRBV18 to TRBJ2-1; 7 nucleotides agree with TRBD1. The CDR3 covers 14 residues. V lost 4 bases to trimming and J lost 4 bases; unmatched junction nucleotides: 4. Germline V gene lookup returns CDR1 KGHSH and CDR2 LQKENI. The CDR3 DNA is TGTGCCAGCTCACAGGGGGCGCGATACAATGAGCAGTTCTTC. Protein product: CASSQGARYNEQFF.

The V gene is TRBV5-1, the J gene TRBJ2-7; 11 nucleotides align to TRBD2. The CDR3 is 15 amino acids. Trimming removed 4 bases from V and 5 bases from J; junction bases left unmatched: 8. The germline gives CDR1 SGHRS, CDR2 YFSETQ. The DNA of the CDR3 is TGCGCCAGCAGCCTCCTAGCGGGAGGAGGCAACGAGCAGTACTTC. Translated, it gives CASSLLAGGGNEQYF.

The V and J genes are TRBV7-2 and TRBJ2-2; D unclear. V was trimmed by 5 bases and J by 0 bases, leaving 19 bases between them. The CDR3 runs 18 residues. CDR1 is SGHTA, CDR2 FQGNSA, per germline. The CDR3 reads CASSLKILTYSNTGELFF. As DNA, the CDR3 is TGTGCCAGCAGCCTGAAGATTCTGACATATTCGAACACCGGGGAGCTGTTTTTT.

This clone was seen once. V usage is TRBV7-9 and J usage is TRBJ2-3; possible D gene TRBD2, 6 bases. In germline, CDR1 is SEHNR, CDR2 FQNEAQ (reference sequence). Trimming took 3 bases from V and 4 from J, leaving 8 bases between them. The CDR3 extends over 13 amino acids. The DNA of the CDR3 is TGTGCCAGCAGCTTTTGGGGGGCAGATACGCAGTATTTT. Protein product: CASSFWGADTQYF.

The chain links TRBV6-5 to TRBJ2-5, with unresolved D. V was trimmed by 5 bases and J by 10 bases, leaving 17 bases between them. The germline CDR1 and CDR2 sequences are MNHEY and SVGAGI. The CDR3 runs to 13 residues. The DNA of the CDR3 is TGTGCCAGCAGTAAACAGAAACTTAGTGACCAGTACTTC. Translating it yields CASSKQKLSDQYF.

The chain has TRBV6-2 or TRBV6-3 and TRBJ2-3, with D perhaps TRBD2 (6 bases). Looked up from germline, CDR1 is MNHEY and CDR2 is SVGEGT. There are 14 residues in the CDR3. The V end lost 2 bases, the J end lost 3 bases, and 9 bases lay between the germline ends. The CDR3 bases are TGTGCCAGCAGTTACGGCCTAGCGACAGATACGCAGTATTTT. It codes for CASSYGLATDTQYF.